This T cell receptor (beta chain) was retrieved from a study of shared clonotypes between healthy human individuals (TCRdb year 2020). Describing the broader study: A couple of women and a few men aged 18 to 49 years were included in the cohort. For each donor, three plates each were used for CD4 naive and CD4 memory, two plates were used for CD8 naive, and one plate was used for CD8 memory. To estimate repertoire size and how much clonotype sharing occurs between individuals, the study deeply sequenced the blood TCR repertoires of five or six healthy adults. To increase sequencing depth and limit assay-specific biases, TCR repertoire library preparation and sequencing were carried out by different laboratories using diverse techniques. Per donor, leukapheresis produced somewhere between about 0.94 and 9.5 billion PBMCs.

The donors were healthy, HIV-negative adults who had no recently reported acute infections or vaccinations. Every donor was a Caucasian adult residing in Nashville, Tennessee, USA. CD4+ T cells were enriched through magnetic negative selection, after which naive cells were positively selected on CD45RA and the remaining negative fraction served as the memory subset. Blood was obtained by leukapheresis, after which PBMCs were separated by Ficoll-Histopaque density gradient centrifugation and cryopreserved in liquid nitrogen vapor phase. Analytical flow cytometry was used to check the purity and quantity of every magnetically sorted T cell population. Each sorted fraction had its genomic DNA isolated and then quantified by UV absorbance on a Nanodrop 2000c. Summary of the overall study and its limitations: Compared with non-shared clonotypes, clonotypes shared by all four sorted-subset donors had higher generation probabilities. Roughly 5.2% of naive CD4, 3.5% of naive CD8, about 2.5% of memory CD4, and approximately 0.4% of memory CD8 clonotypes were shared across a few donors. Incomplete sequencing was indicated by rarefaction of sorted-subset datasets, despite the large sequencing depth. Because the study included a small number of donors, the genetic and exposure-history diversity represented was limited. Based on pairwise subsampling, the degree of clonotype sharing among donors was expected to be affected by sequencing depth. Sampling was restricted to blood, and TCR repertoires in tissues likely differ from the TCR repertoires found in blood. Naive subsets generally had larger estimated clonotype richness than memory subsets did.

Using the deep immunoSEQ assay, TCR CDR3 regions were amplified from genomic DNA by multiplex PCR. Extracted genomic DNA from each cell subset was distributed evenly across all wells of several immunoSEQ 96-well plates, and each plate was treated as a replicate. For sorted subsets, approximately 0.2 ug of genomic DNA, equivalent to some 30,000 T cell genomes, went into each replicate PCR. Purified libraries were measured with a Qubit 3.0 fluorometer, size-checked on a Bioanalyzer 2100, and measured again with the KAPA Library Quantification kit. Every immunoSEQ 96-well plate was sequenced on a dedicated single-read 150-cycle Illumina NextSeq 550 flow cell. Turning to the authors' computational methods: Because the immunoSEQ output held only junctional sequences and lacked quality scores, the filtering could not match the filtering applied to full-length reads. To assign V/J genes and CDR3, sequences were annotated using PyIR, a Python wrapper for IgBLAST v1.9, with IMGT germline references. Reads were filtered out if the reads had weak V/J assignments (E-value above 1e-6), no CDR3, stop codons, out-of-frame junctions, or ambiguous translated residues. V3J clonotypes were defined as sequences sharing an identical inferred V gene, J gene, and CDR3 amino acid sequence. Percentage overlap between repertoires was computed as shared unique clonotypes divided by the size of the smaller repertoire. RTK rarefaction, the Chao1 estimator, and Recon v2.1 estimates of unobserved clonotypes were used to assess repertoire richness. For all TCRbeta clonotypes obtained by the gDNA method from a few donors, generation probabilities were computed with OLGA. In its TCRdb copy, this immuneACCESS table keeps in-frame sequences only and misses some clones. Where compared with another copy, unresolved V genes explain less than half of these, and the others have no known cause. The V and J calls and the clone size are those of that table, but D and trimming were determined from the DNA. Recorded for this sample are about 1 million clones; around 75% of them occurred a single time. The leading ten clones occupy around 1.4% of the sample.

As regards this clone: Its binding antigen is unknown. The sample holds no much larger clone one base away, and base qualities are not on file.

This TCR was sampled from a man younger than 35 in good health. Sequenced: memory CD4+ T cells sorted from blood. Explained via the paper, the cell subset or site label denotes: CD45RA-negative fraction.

The CDR3 in this case is CASMDQGTDTQYF. The nucleotide sequence reads TGCGCCAGCATGGATCAGGGTACAGATACGCAGTATTTT. The chain couples TRBV5-1 to TRBJ2-3; possibly the D gene is TRBD1, per 5 matching bases. V is cut by 6 bases and J by 3 bases, and the space between the germline ends is 11 bases. CDR3 length: 13 amino acids, cysteine to phenylalanine. Just the 39-base CDR3 DNA is kept, in frame starting at base 1. CDR1 and CDR2 (SGHRS, YFSETQ) derive from the germline V gene.